These 27 T cell receptor beta chains came from one sample sequenced in a study of T-cell reconstitution after alpha-beta-depleted transplantation in children. Unique molecular identifiers were used in preparing the TCRbeta library. Each CDR3 protein gets one entry after TCRdb re-called the PCR reads with MiXCR. The table shows 84,000 or so distinct CDR3 sequences, with 15% to 19% occurring only once. The material was PBMCs, mostly from graft donor cells, obtained 180 days after TCRalphabeta/CD19-depleted stem cell transplant. The receptors shown here come from a male patient aged 2 to 10 who had a stem cell transplant for acute lymphoblastic leukemia, so the T cells may come from the graft donor.

This clonotype was counted only a few times. The chain recombines TRBV5-1 with TRBJ2-4; TRBD2 aligns across 8 bases. The CDR3 totals 15 residues. Looked up from germline, CDR1 is SGHRS and CDR2 is YFSETQ. V dropped 2 bases and J dropped 8; count of bases not matched to a gene: 9. CDR3 sequence: CASSFSGGPADIQYF. DNA for the CDR3: TGCGCCAGCAGCTTCTCGGGGGGGCCGGCAGACATTCAGTACTTC.

The gene calls are TRBV4-3 and TRBJ2-7; TRBD1 matches at 9 bases. The CDR3 consists of 16 residues. V lost 0 bases to trimming and J lost 2 bases; unmatched junction nucleotides: 5. The germline gives CDR1 LGHNA, CDR2 YSLEER. CDR3: CASSQDRTGDPYEQYF. The CDR3 coding sequence is TGCGCCAGCAGCCAAGATCGGACAGGGGACCCCTACGAGCAGTACTTC.

In this sample, this clonotype turned up a few times. The rearrangement uses TRBV4-1 and TRBJ2-1; TRBD2 matches at 7 bases. Germline CDR1 MGHRA, CDR2 YSYEKL. J lost 0 bases, V lost 0 bases, and 5 bases had no gene match. The CDR3 is 17 residues long. CDR3 protein: CASSQESWTSSYNEQFF. The CDR3 nucleotides are TGCGCCAGCAGCCAAGAAAGTTGGACTAGCTCCTACAATGAGCAGTTCTTC.

This clonotype has more than one count but fewer than ten. The chain uses TRBV29-1 and TRBJ1-3; D is unresolved. CDR1 is SQVTM, CDR2 ANQGSEA, per germline. V lost 4 bases and J lost 0, with 7 bases in between. This CDR3 region has 13 residues. The CDR3 DNA reads TGCAGCGTTGTAGCGGACTCTGGAAACACCATATATTTT. Its protein is CSVVADSGNTIYF.

J is TRBJ2-4 and V is TRBV7-2; D gene uncertain. Germline assignment: CDR1 SGHTA and CDR2 FQGNSA. The germline V and J ends were trimmed by 2 bases and 2 bases, with 13 bases remaining between them. CDR3 size: 16 residues. The CDR3 bases are TGTGCCAGCAGCTTAAAGTTGTCGGCGTCCAAAAACATTCAGTACTTC. Encoded protein: CASSLKLSASKNIQYF.

A few counts support this clonotype. The chain uses TRBV4-3 and TRBJ2-3, with D perhaps TRBD2 (5 bases). The CDR3 consists of 15 residues. The V end lost 4 bases, the J end lost 0 bases, and 11 bases lay between the germline ends. Germline V gives CDR1 LGHNA, CDR2 YSLEER. CDR3 DNA sequence: TGCGCCAGCAGCCTTAGGGAGATTAGCACAGATACGCAGTATTTT. Translating gives CASSLREISTDTQYF.

A few counts support this clonotype. The CDR3 nucleotides are TGCAGTGCTTACGGACTAGCGGGGAGCCCCAGCACAGATACGCAGTATTTT. Protein sequence: CSAYGLAGSPSTDTQYF. V and J are TRBV20-1 and TRBJ2-3; 12 bases are a match to TRBD2. Germline CDR1 DFQATT, CDR2 SNEGSKA (reference sequence). The CDR3 loop spans 17 amino acids. Trimming took 5 bases from V and 0 from J; bases not matched to a gene: 9.

This clonotype was found a few times. The chain couples TRBV20-1 to TRBJ2-3; 7 bases are a match to TRBD2. The CDR3 consists of 16 residues. From germline, CDR1 is DFQATT and CDR2 SNEGSKA (reference sequence). Germline trimming cut 0 bases from V and 0 bases from J; bases unmatched to any gene: 6. As DNA, the CDR3 is TGCAGTGCTAGAGATCGGTGGCGGGGGAGCACAGATACGCAGTATTTT. This sequence encodes CSARDRWRGSTDTQYF.

A few counts support this clonotype. The rearrangement links TRBV5-6 to TRBJ1-1; perhaps TRBD1 as D (5 bases). Germline V CDR1 and CDR2: SGHDT, YYEEEE. V lost 2 bases and J 4 bases, leaving 21 bases between the germline ends. The CDR3 is made up of 17 amino acids. CDR3 loop: CASSFSDTRLIGTEAFF. The CDR3 coding sequence is TGTGCCAGCAGCTTCTCGGACACAAGGTTGATCGGCACTGAAGCTTTCTTT. The full variable domain, rest sourced from reference TRBV5-6 and TRBJ1-1, is DAGVTQSPTHLIKTRGQQVTLRCSPKSGHDTVSWYQQALGQGPQFIFQYYEEEERQRGNFPDRFSGHQFPNYSSELNVNALLLGDSALYLCASSFSDTRLIGTEAFFGQGTRLTVV.

The table lists this clonotype with a few counts. This chain uses TRBV5-6 with TRBJ2-1; TRBD1 matches 7 bases. Germline V gives CDR1 SGHDT, CDR2 YYEEEE. With V trimmed by 2 bases and J by 5 bases, 4 bases remained unmatched. The CDR3 sequence is 14 residues long. CDR3 residues: CASSLLQGHNEQFF. The CDR3 nucleotides are TGTGCCAGCAGCTTATTACAGGGGCACAATGAGCAGTTCTTC.

The genes are TRBV27 and TRBJ2-7, with D uncertain. Germline V lookup: CDR1 MNHEY, CDR2 SMNVEV (reference sequence). This CDR3 has 13 residues. The V end was cut by 2 bases, the J end by 3 bases, with 8 bases between. The CDR3 DNA follows: TGTGCCAGCAGTTTACTGGGAAACTACGAGCAGTACTTC. Translating it yields CASSLLGNYEQYF.

At least ten counts were recorded for this clonotype. V gene TRBV29-1 combines with J gene TRBJ2-1; the D gene is possibly TRBD2 (6 bases). The CDR3 is made up of 13 amino acids. Germline CDR1 and CDR2: SQVTM and ANQGSEA. The CDR3 region is CSGGRRDYNEQFF. Written as DNA, the CDR3 is TGCAGTGGCGGAAGGAGGGACTACAATGAGCAGTTCTTC.

CDR3 protein: CASSLGTSGFYEQYF. In DNA form, the CDR3 reads TGTGCCAGCAGCTTAGGGACTAGCGGGTTCTACGAGCAGTACTTC. V usage is TRBV7-2 and J usage is TRBJ2-7, with 11 bases matching TRBD2. CDR1 and CDR2 from the germline V gene are SGHTA and FQGNSA. The CDR3 sequence is 15 residues long. Trimming cost V 1 base and J 3 bases; bases outside gene matches: 2.

J is TRBJ2-7 and V is TRBV5-1; TRBD2 is a possible D gene (5 bases). Trimming stripped 4 bases from V and 7 bases from J, with 15 bases between. The CDR3 extends over 13 amino acids. The V gene's germline CDR1 is SGHRS and CDR2 YFSETQ. The CDR3 nucleotides are TGCGCCAGCAGCGCCCGAGAACGGGGAGAGCAGTACTTC. This codes for CASSARERGEQYF.

There are a few counts of this clonotype. The rearrangement links TRBV27 to TRBJ2-4, with D uncertain. The CDR3 length is 14 residues. The V end was cut by 8 bases, the J end by 7 bases, with 18 bases between. The germline V gene encodes CDR1 MNHEY and CDR2 SMNVEV (reference sequence). CDR3 sequence (DNA): TGTGCCAGCTCAAAGGGCGCATGGGATAACATTCAGTACTTC. Its protein product is CASSKGAWDNIQYF.

This clonotype was detected a few times. The chain combines TRBV14 with TRBJ2-5, with 9 bases aligning to TRBD2. V was clipped by 2 bases and J by 4 bases; unmatched bases: 8. Per the germline V gene, CDR1 is SGHDN and CDR2 is FVKESK. This CDR3 spans 16 amino acids. Here the CDR3 reads CASSQLPGLARETQYF. The CDR3 DNA reads TGTGCCAGCAGCCAACTCCCGGGACTAGCTCGAGAGACCCAGTACTTC.

The chain has TRBV20-1 and TRBJ2-7; 7 positions match TRBD2. Germline trimming cut 5 bases from V and 8 bases from J; bases unmatched to any gene: 12. CDR1 is DFQATT and CDR2 is SNEGSKA in the germline V gene (reference sequence). The CDR3 spans 13 residues. The CDR3 spells CSARNDWREKQYF. CDR3 coding DNA: TGCAGTGCTCGTAATGACTGGCGGGAGAAGCAGTACTTC.

The J gene is TRBJ2-1, the V gene TRBV2; D possibly corresponds to TRBD1 (6 bases). Looked up from germline, CDR1 is SNHLY and CDR2 is FYNNEI. The CDR3 loop spans 14 amino acids. Trimming pared 3 bases from V and 11 bases from J, leaving 17 bases between. The CDR3 loop reads CASSDPGQSDQQFF. In DNA, the CDR3 is TGTGCCAGCAGTGACCCAGGACAGTCGGATCAGCAGTTCTTC.

This clonotype has only a few counts. V is TRBV4-1 and J is TRBJ2-1; 9 bases are a match to TRBD2. Germline-derived CDR1 and CDR2 are MGHRA and YSYEKL. Trimming removed 0 bases from V and 4 bases from J; junction bases left unmatched: 4. CDR3 length equals 16 residues. The CDR3 loop reads CASSQEGLAGYNEQFF. CDR3 DNA: TGCGCCAGCAGCCAAGAGGGGCTAGCGGGGTACAATGAGCAGTTCTTC.

This clonotype came up many times. The chain couples TRBV12-3 or TRBV12-4 to TRBJ1-4; D unresolved. Trimming took 6 bases from V and 8 from J, leaving 19 bases between them. CDR3 length: 15 residues. For the CDR3, the DNA is TGTGCCAGCAGCCAACCCGGCCCCGCGGAGGAAAAACTGTTTTTT. Translated, it gives CASSQPGPAEEKLFF.

This clonotype was seen more than once but under ten times. The chain carries TRBV20-1 and TRBJ1-1, with no clear D. V lost 4 bases, J lost 1 base, and 4 bases lay in between. CDR3 size: 11 residues. CDR1 and CDR2 (germline): DFQATT, SNEGSKA (reference sequence). The CDR3 loop reads CSATQNTEAFF. The CDR3 DNA reads TGCAGTGCTACCCAGAACACTGAAGCTTTCTTT.

V and J are TRBV4-2 and TRBJ2-7, with D perhaps matching TRBD1 (6 bases). CDR3 size: 22 residues. CDR1 is LGHNA, CDR2 YNFKEQ, per germline. V was pared by 4 bases and J by 3 bases, with 37 bases between. CDR3 nucleotide sequence: TGTGCCAGCAGCCTTGATGTTGGTAGTCGGGACACCCACTTCTTTACGGGCTACGAGCAGTACTTC. This sequence encodes CASSLDVGSRDTHFFTGYEQYF.

This clonotype was detected many times. The chain couples TRBV10-3 to TRBJ1-1, with D possibly matching TRBD1 (5 bases). The germline CDR1 and CDR2 sequences are ENHRY and SYGVKD. Trimming stripped 8 bases from V and 5 bases from J, with 21 bases between. The CDR3 extends over 15 amino acids. CDR3 region: CAICPRQIETTEAFF. CDR3 bases: TGTGCCATCTGTCCTCGACAGATCGAAACGACTGAAGCTTTCTTT.

Worth noting for this clonotype: Being one base from a much bigger clone, this may be a read error. CDR3 nucleotide sequence: TGTGCCAGTACCACTACATTCAACATTCAGTACTTC. Its translation: CASTTTFNIQYF. The rearrangement uses TRBV19 and TRBJ2-4; D not certain. The germline V gene encodes CDR1 LNHDA and CDR2 SQIVND (reference sequence). V was clipped by 7 bases and J by 7 bases, with 11 bases between them. The CDR3 spans 12 residues.

This clonotype was detected only a few times. The DNA of the CDR3 is TGTGCCAGCAGCCCCTCGGCAGCGGTAGAGACCCAGTACTTC. It translates to CASSPSAAVETQYF. The V and J genes are TRBV12-3 or TRBV12-4 and TRBJ2-5; perhaps TRBD2 as D (5 bases). There are 14 residues in the CDR3. Between the trimmed V and J ends, which lost 6 bases and 4 bases, there was a span of 15 bases.

This clonotype was counted between two and nine times. This chain links TRBV27 with TRBJ2-7, with D tentatively TRBD2 (5 bases). The CDR3 totals 13 residues. The germline V and J ends were trimmed by 2 bases and 1 base, with 6 bases remaining between them. CDR1 and CDR2 from the germline V gene are MNHEY and SMNVEV (reference sequence). This chain's CDR3 is CASSLLASYEQYF. Written as DNA, the CDR3 is TGTGCCAGCAGTTTACTAGCTTCCTACGAGCAGTACTTC.

Many counts were recorded for this clonotype. The chain uses TRBV11-2 and TRBJ2-2, with 7 bases that match TRBD1. Trimming at V came to 3 bases and at J to 2 bases, leaving 9 bases not matched to a gene. Germline CDR1 reads SGHAT; CDR2 reads FQNNGV. The length of the CDR3 is 17 residues. This chain's CDR3 is CASSFSSWDSNTGELFF. CDR3 bases: TGTGCCAGCAGCTTTTCGAGCTGGGACAGTAACACCGGGGAGCTGTTTTTT.